This entry describes one TCR beta chain. The sample comes from a study of OX40 agonist ivuxolimab in advanced cancers. Germline values: CDR1 MGHRA, CDR2 YSYEKL. The CDR3 is 16 residues long. V was clipped by 0 bases and J by 2 bases, with 14 bases between them. Sequenced by immunoSEQ multiplex PCR; TCRdb stores in-frame clones only, minus some. Of approximately 90,000 clones in the sample, about 90% were seen once. The source material was CD4+ or CD8+ T cells sorted from blood, sampled in a trial of the OX40 agonist ivuxolimab. The receptor's source is an adult with an advanced solid tumor such as melanoma, head and neck, liver or kidney cancer. The rearrangement uses TRBV4-1 and TRBJ2-7; D is possibly TRBD1 or TRBD2 (5 bases each). CDR3 nucleotides: TGCGCCAGCAGCCAAGAGTGGTTGGGGGTCCCCTACGAGCAGTACTTC. This encodes CASSQEWLGVPYEQYF.